The 29 T cell receptor beta chains below come from one sample, sequenced in a study of T cells in women clearing cervical HPV infection. Sequencing used immunoSEQ multiplex PCR; TCRdb keeps in-frame clones, though not all of them. The repertoire shows some 40,000 clones; the top ten hold about 5%. Sequenced sample: blood buffy coat. The receptors were gathered from a woman aged 18-70 years with a cervical HPV16 infection that either progressed to CIN3+ or cleared (not recorded which).

As for this clone: The read is 3 residues too short to cover the CDR3 end, so that end is filled in from the germline J gene. The chain links TRBV7-3 to TRBJ2-4; tentatively, D is TRBD2 (6 bases). The CDR3 length is 17 residues. The germline gives CDR1 SGHTA, CDR2 FQGTGA. Trimming took off 2 bases at V and 6 bases at J, with 20 bases between the two ends. CDR3 loop: CASSLVDGGALANIQYF. The DNA read from the CDR3 is TGTGCCAGCAGCTTAGTAGACGGCGGGGCCCTAGCAAACATT.

In the case of this clone: The read terminates 3 residues ahead of where the CDR3 ends, so the germline J gene completes it. The chain combines TRBV11-2 with TRBJ2-5; TRBD1 matches 7 bases. Trimming cost V 4 bases and J 4 bases; bases outside gene matches: 3. This CDR3 spans 13 amino acids. Germline values: CDR1 SGHAT, CDR2 FQNNGV. Here the CDR3 reads CASSSRTGETQYF. Partial CDR3 DNA: TGTGCCAGCAGCTCGCGGACAGGAGAGACC.

As regards this clone: With the read ending 3 residues before the CDR3 end, the germline J gene is used to fill in that end. The identical CDR3 is also encoded by other nucleotide sequences in the sample. The V and J genes are TRBV4-1 and TRBJ2-5, with 9 bases lining up with TRBD2. Germline CDR1 is MGHRA and CDR2 is YSYEKL. The V and J ends lost 1 base and 4 bases, in that order; junction bases with no gene match: 10. This CDR3 has 17 residues. The CDR3 reads CASSQVGLAGFIETQYF. CDR3 DNA, as far as it was read: TGCGCCAGCAGCCAAGTAGGTCTAGCGGGATTTATAGAGACC.

As for this clone: The CDR3 end falls 3 residues outside the read, so it is completed with the germline J gene. The chain combines TRBV18 with TRBJ2-2; possibly TRBD1 for D (6 bases). The CDR3 has 16 residues. Germline loops: CDR1 KGHSH, CDR2 LQKENI. Trimming pared 5 bases from V and 0 bases from J, leaving 13 bases between. CDR3 loop: CASSTSGTPNTGELFF. CDR3 DNA, as far as it was read: TGTGCCAGCTCAACTTCCGGGACACCGAACACCGGGGAG.

Comments on this clone: The read comes to an end 3 residues before the CDR3 does, leaving the germline J gene to fill in the end. This chain links TRBV5-3 with TRBJ1-1; TRBD1 aligns across 8 bases. TRBV5-3 is an ORF for which the function is uncertain. The CDR3 runs 15 residues. With V trimmed by 4 bases and J by 3 bases, 8 bases remained unmatched. The CDR3 DNA, read in part, is TGTGCCAGAAGCCCCCGGACAGGGCAGGACACTGAA. It encodes CARSPRTGQDTE. The full CDR3 sequence reads CARSPRTGQDTEAFF.

A word on this clone: The CDR3 extends 3 residues past the end of the read, so its final part is completed from the germline J gene. The chain recombines TRBV10-1 with TRBJ2-2; D perhaps matches TRBD1 (6 bases). Germline loops: CDR1 WNHNN, CDR2 SYGVQD (reference sequence). Trimming pared 3 bases from V and 1 base from J, leaving 15 bases between. The CDR3 consists of 17 residues. This CDR3 is CASSEPNTGQNTGELFF. CDR3 DNA (partial): TGCGCCAGCAGTGAACCCAATACGGGACAGAACACCGGGGAG.

As regards this clone: The read falls 3 residues short of the CDR3 end, and the missing part is taken from the germline J gene. This sequence joins TRBV20-1 and TRBJ2-5; D remains ambiguous. CDR1 and CDR2 from the germline V gene are DFQATT and SNEGSKA (reference sequence). CDR3 length: 11 amino acids. V shed 5 bases and J shed 2 bases, with 6 bases lying between them. The DNA read from the CDR3 is TGCAGTGCTGCGAGACAAGAGACC. Translation gives CSAARQET. The CDR3 reads in full as CSAARQETQYF.

In regard to this clone: From the germline J gene comes the end of the CDR3, since the read stops 3 residues before it. V is TRBV20-1 and J is TRBJ1-1; unclear D gene. Germline V gives CDR1 DFQATT, CDR2 SNEGSKA (reference sequence). V shed 5 bases and J shed 4 bases, with 14 bases lying between them. This CDR3 spans 13 amino acids. The CDR3 is CSARRSGSTEAFF. Incomplete CDR3 DNA: TGCAGTGCTCGCAGGTCTGGTAGCACTGAA.

Notes on this clone: The read comes to an end 3 residues before the CDR3 does, leaving the germline J gene to fill in the end. V usage is TRBV3-1 (or the pseudogene TRBV3-2) and J usage is TRBJ1-1; TRBD1 matches 8 bases. Germline V gene data show CDR1 as LGHDT and CDR2 as YNNKEL (reference sequence). CDR3 length: 16 residues. Losses at the gene ends were 4 bases for V and 2 bases for J; bases not matched to a gene: 9. CDR3 residues: CASSPRAGGLNTEAFF. The CDR3 bases that were read are TGTGCCAGCAGCCCTCGGGCAGGGGGCCTTAACACTGAA.

Concerning this clone: The read terminates 3 residues ahead of where the CDR3 ends, so the germline J gene completes it. The chain employs TRBV5-1 and TRBJ1-5, with TRBD1 matching 9 bases. The junction had 4 bases not matched to a gene; V was cut back by 4 bases and J by 5 bases. Germline V gene sequence: CDR1 SGHRS, CDR2 YFSETQ. The CDR3 has 14 residues. The chain's CDR3 is CASSPGTGYQPQHF. The DNA read from the CDR3 is TGCGCCAGCAGCCCCGGGACAGGGTATCAGCCC.

The CDR3 loop reads CASSRASSAGGYNEQFF. The sequenced CDR3 bases are TGCGCCAGCAGCCGCGCAAGTTCAGCGGGGGGGTACAATGAG. The genes are TRBV5-1 and TRBJ2-1, with 10 positions matching TRBD2. The CDR3 extends 3 residues past the end of the read, so its final part is completed from the germline J gene. CDR1 SGHRS and CDR2 YFSETQ come from the germline V gene. J gave up 4 bases and V 4 bases, and 11 bases lay outside the gene matches. The CDR3 sequence is 17 residues long.

Turning to this clone: Read coverage stops 3 residues before the CDR3 terminus; the germline J gene supplies the remainder. V is TRBV5-6 and J is TRBJ2-5; D possibly corresponds to TRBD1 (5 bases). Germline lookup yields CDR1 SGHDT and CDR2 YYEEEE. The V and J ends lost 0 bases and 2 bases respectively, with 5 bases between them. This CDR3 region has 13 residues. The DNA read from the CDR3 is TGTGCCAGCAGCTTGGACAGGCAAGAGACC. Its translation is CASSLDRQET. The full CDR3 protein reads CASSLDRQETQYF.

Notes on this clone: Coverage ceases 3 residues before the CDR3 finishes, and the germline J gene fills in the end. This sequence joins TRBV7-3 and TRBJ2-1; 11 nucleotides agree with TRBD2. The CDR3 contains 14 residues. Germline V gene lookup returns CDR1 SGHTA and CDR2 FQGTGA. V lost 5 bases and J lost 6; bases outside the gene matches: 3. The sequenced part of the CDR3 DNA is TGTGCCAGCAGCCCTCTAGCGGGGGGCAATGAG. This codes for CASSPLAGGNE. The full CDR3 protein reads CASSPLAGGNEQFF.

As to this clone: Sequencing ends 3 residues short of the CDR3 end; the germline J gene provides the rest. This rearrangement joins TRBV27 to TRBJ2-7; 9 positions match TRBD1. V lost 6 bases, J lost 1 base, and 7 bases stayed unmatched. CDR1 is MNHEY and CDR2 is SMNVEV in the germline V gene (reference sequence). This CDR3 is 15 amino acids long. The part of the CDR3 DNA that was read is TGTGCCAGCAGACAGCCGGGACAGGGTTCCTACGAG. It encodes CASRQPGQGSYE. The CDR3 as a whole reads CASRQPGQGSYEQYF.

The CDR3 bases that were read are TGTGCCAGCAGCTTAGCGGGGCAGAGCTCCTACAATGAG. This gives the protein CASSLAGQSSYNE. In full, the CDR3 is CASSLAGQSSYNEQFF. The chain has TRBV7-6 and TRBJ2-1, with D tentatively TRBD1 (5 bases). Read sequence stops 3 residues before the CDR3 end, and the germline J gene provides the missing end. The CDR3 extends over 16 amino acids. Trimming pared 0 bases from V and 0 bases from J, leaving 9 bases between. Per germline, CDR1 SGHVS and CDR2 FNYEAQ.

Remarks on this clone: The read terminates 3 residues ahead of where the CDR3 ends, so the germline J gene completes it. The chain uses TRBV20-1 and TRBJ2-7, with 10 bases lining up with TRBD1. Germline values: CDR1 DFQATT, CDR2 SNEGSKA (reference sequence). J was trimmed by 4 bases and V by 7 bases; bases with no gene match: 10. The CDR3 has 14 amino acids. CDR3 in amino acids: CSGQTGGESYEQYF. CDR3 bases read: TGCAGTGGCCAGACAGGGGGCGAATCGTACGAG.

In the case of this clone: With the read ending 3 residues before the CDR3 end, the germline J gene is used to fill in that end. J is TRBJ2-1 and V is TRBV5-1; TRBD2 is a possible D gene (6 bases). V shed 0 bases and J shed 8 bases, with 9 bases lying between them. The V gene's germline CDR1 is SGHRS and CDR2 YFSETQ. This CDR3 comprises 13 residues. The CDR3 bases that were read are TGCGCCAGCAGCTTGGGGGGGGTCGATGAG. This codes for CASSLGGVDE. The whole CDR3 reads CASSLGGVDEQFF.

Concerning this clone itself: The read finishes 3 residues shy of the CDR3 end, and the germline J gene is used to complete it. This chain uses TRBV7-2 with TRBJ2-5; possible D gene TRBD1, 6 bases. CDR1 is SGHTA, CDR2 FQGNSA, per germline. The V and J ends lost 5 bases and 2 bases respectively, with 15 bases between them. This CDR3 contains 15 residues. The CDR3 bases that were read are TGTGCCAGCAGCCCAACAGGGAGTCGGCAAGAGACC. Amino acid sequence: CASSPTGSRQET. Given in full, the CDR3 is CASSPTGSRQETQYF.

The CDR3 region is CASSPLQGRTEAFF. CDR3 DNA (partial): TGTGCCAGCAGTCCGTTACAGGGGAGGACTGAA. The chain combines TRBV27 with TRBJ1-1; 7 nucleotides align to TRBD1. The read terminates 3 residues before the CDR3 end, so the remaining end is supplied by the germline J gene. CDR3 length: 14 amino acids. The trim removed 5 bases at V and 5 bases at J, leaving 8 bases unmatched. Germline V CDR1 and CDR2: MNHEY, SMNVEV (reference sequence).

Concerning this clone: The CDR3 end falls 3 residues outside the read, so it is completed with the germline J gene. The chain carries TRBV12-3 or TRBV12-4 and TRBJ2-7; unclear D gene. The CDR3 extends over 17 amino acids. V shed 6 bases and J shed 1 base, with 22 bases lying between them. CDR3 bases read: TGTGCCAGCAGCACCCGACAAACCCCAACTGTATCCTACGAG. Encoded protein: CASSTRQTPTVSYE. The complete CDR3 protein is CASSTRQTPTVSYEQYF.

To note about this clone: The read terminates 3 residues before the CDR3 end, so the remaining end is supplied by the germline J gene. The chain recombines TRBV23-1 with TRBJ2-2; 7 bases agree with TRBD1. TRBV23-1 qualifies as an ORF whose function is uncertain. Trimming took 3 bases from V and 0 from J; bases not matched to a gene: 7. CDR3 length equals 17 residues. CDR3 DNA, as far as it was read: TGCGCCAGCAGTCACGATCCTCAGGGGGCGAACACCGGGGAG. Protein: CASSHDPQGANTGE. The CDR3 in its entirety is CASSHDPQGANTGELFF.

With respect to this clone: The CDR3 is cut off 3 residues early in the read; its end comes from the germline J gene. J is TRBJ2-1 and V is TRBV14, with a tentative D call TRBD1 (5 bases). Germline CDR1 is SGHDN and CDR2 is FVKESK. This CDR3 contains 15 residues. V lost 0 bases and J lost 5, with 11 bases in between. The CDR3 bases that were read are TGTGCCAGCAGCCAAGAATGGCAGGGCCACAATGAG. As protein: CASSQEWQGHNE. The CDR3 in its entirety is CASSQEWQGHNEQFF.

Regarding this clone: The read terminates 3 residues ahead of where the CDR3 ends, so the germline J gene completes it. The chain links TRBV4-2 to TRBJ2-5; 7 nucleotides match TRBD1. J lost 1 base, V lost 1 base, and 3 bases had no gene match. This CDR3 is 15 amino acids long. Germline V CDR1 and CDR2: LGHNA, YNFKEQ. The DNA read from the CDR3 is TGTGCCAGCAGCCAAGGGGGACAGCCCCAAGAGACC. It specifies CASSQGGQPQET. In full, the CDR3 reads CASSQGGQPQETQYF.

As to this clone: Coverage ceases 3 residues before the CDR3 finishes, and the germline J gene fills in the end. V usage is TRBV19 and J usage is TRBJ1-2; maybe TRBD1 (5 bases). The V end was cut by 4 bases, the J end by 2 bases, with 14 bases between. Germline V CDR1 and CDR2: LNHDA, SQIVND (reference sequence). This CDR3 has 15 amino acids. CDR3: CASSTPGGVNYGYTF. Incomplete CDR3 DNA: TGTGCCAGTAGTACCCCGGGAGGGGTGAACTATGGC.

Of note for this clone: The DNA ends 3 residues before the CDR3 does, and the rest of the CDR3 is filled in from the germline J gene. This rearrangement joins TRBV5-4 to TRBJ1-2; D unresolved. Trimming took off 4 bases at V and 4 bases at J, with 14 bases between the two ends. Germline-derived CDR1 and CDR2 are SGHNT and YYREEE (reference sequence). The CDR3 has 14 amino acids. The CDR3 bases that were read are TGTGCCAGCAGCCAGAGCGTGGAGTCCTATGGC. This translates into CASSQSVESYG. The complete CDR3 protein is CASSQSVESYGYTF.

On this clone itself: The CDR3 end falls 3 residues outside the read, so it is completed with the germline J gene. V gene TRBV19 combines with J gene TRBJ1-1, with D perhaps TRBD1 (6 bases). This CDR3 has 13 residues. Germline lookup yields CDR1 LNHDA and CDR2 SQIVND (reference sequence). The germline V and J ends were trimmed by 6 bases and 4 bases, with 12 bases remaining between them. CDR3 in amino acids: CASSLRQATEAFF. The CDR3 DNA, read in part, is TGTGCCAGTAGCCTCCGACAGGCCACTGAA.

In the case of this clone: The CDR3 extends 3 residues past the end of the read, so its final part is completed from the germline J gene. The chain couples TRBV20-1 to TRBJ1-1, with TRBD1 as a possible D gene (6 bases). Germline-derived CDR1 and CDR2 are DFQATT and SNEGSKA (reference sequence). There are 14 residues in the CDR3. Trimming removed 1 base at V and 3 bases at J, with 12 bases between. CDR3 amino acids: CSARGGRRDTEAFF. The sequenced part of the CDR3 DNA is TGCAGTGCTAGAGGGGGGCGACGGGACACTGAA.

A word on this clone: The read halts 3 residues ahead of the CDR3 end, with the missing end drawn from the germline J gene. The chain joins TRBV5-1 to TRBJ2-6, with 9 bases aligning to TRBD1. The CDR3 runs to 16 residues. The germline V gene encodes CDR1 SGHRS and CDR2 YFSETQ. Trimming cost V 3 bases and J 2 bases; bases outside gene matches: 3. The CDR3 bases that were read are TGCGCCAGCAGCTCCTGGACAGGGGCTGGGGCCAACGTC. Protein product: CASSSWTGAGANV. The complete CDR3 reads CASSSWTGAGANVLTF.

A remark on this clone: The sequenced fragment ends 3 residues before the CDR3 boundary, so the rest is inferred from the germline J gene. V is TRBV12-3 or TRBV12-4 and J is TRBJ1-6; 7 bases agree with TRBD1. This CDR3 is 14 amino acids long. Losses at the gene ends were 5 bases for V and 7 bases for J; bases not matched to a gene: 5. The sequenced part of the CDR3 DNA is TGTGCCAGCAGTATCGGGACAGAGAATTCACCC. As protein: CASSIGTENSP. In full, the CDR3 is CASSIGTENSPLHF.